This T cell receptor (beta chain) was sequenced during a study of sequential checkpoint blockade in melanoma. Overall study context: TCRβ was sequenced from DNA of approximately 92 pretreatment tumors. The study's findings and limits: Response in arm A was associated with pretreatment TIL clonality.

As for this clone: The antigen is unknown. Sequence at one end of the junction differs from germline and may be a read error.

The treatment: randomized to nivolumab then ipilimumab (arm A) or the reverse (arm B). Here immunoSEQ multiplex PCR was the method, and the copy in TCRdb shows in-frame clones only, minus some. Seen here are roughly 18,000 clones, 26% observed once, and the top ten hold 7.2%. The source is a human donor with melanoma. The sequenced sample was tumor tissue (inferred from file names), obtained from a patient given nivolumab and ipilimumab in sequence.

The CDR3 DNA reads as TGTGCCAGCAGTGACTCCCGTGCTAGCACAGATACGCAGTATTTT. It is translated as CASSDSRASTDTQYF. The chain carries TRBV6-8 and TRBJ2-3; D uncertain. CDR3 length equals 15 residues. Germline lookup yields CDR1 MNHGY and CDR2 SAAAGT.